This entry concerns a single TCR beta chain. This CDR3 region has 14 residues. Looked up from germline, CDR1 is SQVTM and CDR2 is ANQGSEA. V was pared by 3 bases and J by 1 base, with 3 bases of the junction left unmatched. These data come from a study of blood T cell repertoires in COVID-19. Study-level background: Donors in the United States, Italy and Spain gave samples during acute or convalescent COVID-19. T cells, B-cell-depleted T cells, or PBMCs provided the cDNA or gDNA that served as material.

Per the original data handling: Using reference gene primer amplification, nucleated cell counts were estimated. Method: immunoSEQ multiplex PCR; TCRdb's copy keeps in-frame clones and lacks some. V, J and clone size were drawn from that table, and D and trimming were deduced from the DNA. Here the sample spans about 250,000 clones, 89% being singletons. The chain carries TRBV29-1 and TRBJ2-5; 9 nucleotides agree with TRBD1. The receptor comes from a woman between 40 and 55 years old who had recovered from COVID-19. Sequencing input: peripheral blood. For the CDR3, the DNA is TGCAGCGTTGAGACGGACAGGGGCCAAGAGACCCAGTACTTC. Translating it yields CSVETDRGQETQYF.